The clone carrying this T cell receptor beta chain was recorded only once. Its antigen is not known. The sample belongs to a study of early T cells in non-severe SARS-CoV-2 infection. In the study overall: Sequencing of unsorted whole blood was done on bulk RNA, leaving chains unpaired. Findings and caveats of the study: Private and CD4 specificities were missed by VDJdb matching, which favored anti-spike CD8 responses.

Germline loops: CDR1 LGHNA, CDR2 YNFKEQ. V gave up 1 base and J gave up 6 bases, with 9 bases separating them. The CDR3 spans 13 residues. Researchers attached unique molecular identifiers to individual cDNA molecules. TCRdb used MiXCR to reprocess the 5' RACE reads, holding one entry per CDR3 protein. This sample has about 71,000 distinct CDR3 sequences, with approximately 13% found just once. This chain joins TRBV4-2 and TRBJ1-1; D not certain. The sample here was whole blood, taken at baseline. This receptor was obtained from an adult who was a healthcare worker with PCR-confirmed SARS-CoV-2 infection or an uninfected control (not recorded which). The CDR3 region has the DNA TGTGCCAGCAGCCAAGGGACGGGCTCTGAAGCTTTCTTT. Amino acids: CASSQGTGSEAFF.